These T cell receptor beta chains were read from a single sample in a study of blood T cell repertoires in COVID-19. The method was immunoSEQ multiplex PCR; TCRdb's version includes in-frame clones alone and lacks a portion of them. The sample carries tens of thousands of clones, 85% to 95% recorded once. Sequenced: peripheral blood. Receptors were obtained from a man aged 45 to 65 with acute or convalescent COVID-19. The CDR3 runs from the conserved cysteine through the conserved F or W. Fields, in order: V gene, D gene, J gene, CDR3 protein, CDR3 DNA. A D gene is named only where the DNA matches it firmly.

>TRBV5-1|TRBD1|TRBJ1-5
CASSPGPTGEYQPQHF
TGCGCCAGCAGCCCCGGACCGACAGGGGAGTATCAGCCCCAGCATTTT
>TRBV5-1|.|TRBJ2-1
CASSLAGGGYNEQFF
TGCGCCAGCAGCTTGGCCGGGGGTGGCTACAATGAGCAGTTCTTC
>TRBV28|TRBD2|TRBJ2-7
CASKFRGLAPYEQYF
TGTGCCAGCAAGTTCCGGGGACTAGCCCCCTACGAGCAGTACTTC
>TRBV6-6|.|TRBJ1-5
CASDIGAINQPQHF
TGTGCCAGCGATATTGGGGCGATCAATCAGCCCCAGCATTTT
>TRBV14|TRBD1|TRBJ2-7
CASSPDRARYQYF
TGTGCCAGCAGCCCAGACAGGGCACGTTATCAGTACTTC
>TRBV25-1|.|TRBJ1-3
CASSGQGNGNTIYF
TGTGCCAGCAGTGGCCAGGGGAATGGAAACACCATATATTTT
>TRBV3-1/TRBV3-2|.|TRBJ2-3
CASSLRGSTSTDTQYF
TGTGCCAGCAGCCTCCGGGGGAGCACTAGCACAGATACGCAGTATTTT
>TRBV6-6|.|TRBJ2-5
CASSPTQRETQYF
TGTGCCAGCAGTCCGACTCAGCGGGAGACCCAGTACTTC
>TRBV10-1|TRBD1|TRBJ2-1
CASSESGTGLNEQFF
TGCGCCAGCAGTGAGTCAGGGACAGGGCTCAATGAGCAGTTCTTC
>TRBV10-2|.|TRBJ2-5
CASSLNGETQYF
TGCGCCAGCAGTCTCAACGGAGAGACCCAGTACTTC